These 21 T cell receptor beta chains were sequenced from one sample in a study of T cell responses to AZD1222 COVID-19 vaccine. TCRdb's copy holds only in-frame clones and misses some; the assay was immunoSEQ multiplex PCR. The repertoire holds 150,000 or so clones, with roughly nine tenths as singletons. The material was peripheral blood, obtained 28 days after the second AZD1222 dose. The receptors were gathered from an adult who received the AZD1222 COVID-19 vaccine.

J is TRBJ2-3 and V is TRBV7-8; the D is unclear. The CDR3 loop spans 11 amino acids. Germline CDR1 SGHVS, CDR2 FQNEAQ. V was pared by 6 bases and J by 7 bases, with 8 bases between. This CDR3 is CASRLVNTQYF. The CDR3 DNA sequence: TGTGCCAGCAGGCTCGTGAATACGCAGTATTTT.

On this clone itself: The junction and the germline gene differ at one end; a read error may be behind it. V is TRBV6-5 and J is TRBJ2-7, with D perhaps being TRBD1 or TRBD2 (5 bases each). Germline V gives CDR1 MNHEY, CDR2 SVGAGI. The CDR3 is made up of 14 amino acids. The CDR3 DNA is TGTGCTAGCAGAGCAGGGAGCTCCCTTTACGAGCAGTACTTC. Its protein is CASRAGSSLYEQYF.

The chain recombines TRBV6-5 with TRBJ1-1; D possibly corresponds to TRBD1 (6 bases). V was pared by 8 bases and J by 4 bases, with 17 bases between. Germline CDR1 is MNHEY and CDR2 is SVGAGI. The CDR3 extends over 14 amino acids. CDR3 residues: CASRGVTGATEAFF. The CDR3 DNA sequence: TGTGCCAGCCGGGGGGTTACGGGGGCCACTGAAGCTTTCTTT.

The sample holds a few counts of this clone. The chain couples TRBV24-1 to TRBJ2-1; 10 bases line up with TRBD2. This CDR3 comprises 17 residues. Germline loops: CDR1 KGHDR, CDR2 SFDVKD. The V gene end was trimmed by 0 bases and the J gene end by 8 bases; junction bases not matched to a gene: 9. The CDR3 here is CATSDLGSSGSSDEQFF. The CDR3 bases are TGTGCCACCAGTGATTTGGGGTCTAGCGGGAGTAGCGATGAGCAGTTCTTC.

V usage is TRBV28 and J usage is TRBJ1-4; D ambiguous. This CDR3 comprises 11 residues. V was pared by 6 bases and J by 8 bases, with 7 bases between. In germline, CDR1 is MDHEN, CDR2 SYDVKM. The CDR3 protein is CASRKNEKLFF. In DNA form, the CDR3 reads TGTGCCAGCAGAAAGAACGAAAAACTGTTTTTT.

The chain employs TRBV7-9 and TRBJ2-1; D remains ambiguous. The germline V gene has CDR1 SEHNR and CDR2 FQNEAQ (reference sequence). V shed 0 bases and J shed 15 bases, with 15 bases lying between them. CDR3 length equals 13 residues. CDR3 nucleotide sequence: TGTGCCAGCAGCTTAGCGCAAACTCCATCCGCGTTCTTC. Its protein product is CASSLAQTPSAFF.

This clone was seen a few times. The chain links TRBV6-1 to TRBJ2-7; D may be TRBD1 (5 bases). Germline V CDR1 and CDR2: MNHNS, SASEGT. The V end was cut by 1 base, the J end by 4 bases, with 11 bases between. CDR3 length: 14 residues. This CDR3 reads CASSEGPGQYEQYF. As DNA, the CDR3 is TGTGCCAGCAGTGAAGGCCCAGGGCAGTACGAGCAGTACTTC.

This rearrangement joins TRBV7-2 to TRBJ1-1; D is unclear. This CDR3 is 12 amino acids long. Trimming cost V 3 bases and J 8 bases, with 10 bases left between them. CDR1 is SGHTA, CDR2 FQGNSA, per germline. The CDR3 DNA follows: TGTGCCAGCAGCTTCGGTCAAGGGGAAGCTTTCTTT. Protein: CASSFGQGEAFF. Together with reference TRBV7-2 and TRBJ1-1, the CDR3 gives the full variable domain: GAGVSQSPSNKVTEKGKDVELRCDPISGHTALYWYRQSLGQGLEFLIYFQGNSAPDKSGLPSDRFSAERTGGSVSTLTIQRTQQEDSAVYLCASSFGQGEAFFGQGTRLTVV.

The chain uses TRBV2 and TRBJ2-7; no firm D call. This CDR3 contains 13 residues. The germline V gene has CDR1 SNHLY and CDR2 FYNNEI. The V end lost 4 bases, the J end lost 6 bases, and 13 bases lay between the germline ends. The CDR3 loop is CASSGGPLFEQYF. Written as DNA, the CDR3 is TGTGCCAGCAGTGGAGGCCCCCTGTTCGAGCAGTACTTC.

The chain combines TRBV27 with TRBJ1-1; D unclear. The CDR3 spans 13 residues. Trimming left V 6 bases short and J 0 bases short, with 8 bases between. Per the germline V gene, CDR1 is MNHEY and CDR2 is SMNVEV (reference sequence). The CDR3 reads CASRLTMNTEAFF. The CDR3 DNA reads as TGTGCCAGCAGGCTCACCATGAACACTGAAGCTTTCTTT.

The rearrangement joins TRBV5-8 to TRBJ1-2; 8 bases are shared with TRBD1. Germline assignment: CDR1 SGHTS and CDR2 YDEGEE. CDR3 size: 13 residues. The ends lost 7 bases at V and 4 bases at J; junction bases unmatched: 6. The CDR3 here is CASQGATTYGYTF. As DNA, the CDR3 is TGTGCCAGCCAGGGGGCCACTACCTATGGCTACACCTTC.

The chain employs TRBV9 and TRBJ2-2; 8 positions match TRBD2. Trimming took 4 bases from V and 7 from J; bases not matched to a gene: 15. Germline V gene data show CDR1 as SGDLS and CDR2 as YYNGEE. This CDR3 region has 17 residues. CDR3 nucleotide sequence: TGTGCCAGCAGCTCCTCCCCGGGACTAGGGGTCGACGGGGAGCTGTTTTTT. Translation: CASSSSPGLGVDGELFF.

The chain has TRBV19 and TRBJ2-3, with a possible D match to TRBD1 (6 bases). Trimming pared 3 bases from V and 5 bases from J, leaving 12 bases between. The germline V gene encodes CDR1 LNHDA and CDR2 SQIVND (reference sequence). This CDR3 is 14 amino acids long. CDR3 sequence reads: CASSIRARGDTQYF. The DNA of the CDR3 is TGTGCCAGTAGTATCAGGGCCAGGGGAGATACGCAGTATTTT.

The V gene is TRBV28, the J gene TRBJ2-1; D is perhaps TRBD1 or TRBD2 (5 bases each). The germline V and J ends were trimmed by 5 bases and 0 bases, with 17 bases remaining between them. The CDR3 covers 17 residues. From germline, CDR1 is MDHEN and CDR2 SYDVKM. CDR3 region: CASSAYTMRGSYNEQFF. In DNA, the CDR3 is TGTGCCAGCAGTGCCTACACCATGAGGGGCTCCTACAATGAGCAGTTCTTC.

The genes are TRBV15 and TRBJ2-7; D unclear. CDR3 length: 11 amino acids. Trimming pared 4 bases from V and 6 bases from J, leaving 7 bases between. The germline CDR1 and CDR2 sequences are LNHNV and YYDKDF (reference sequence). In nucleotides, the CDR3 is TGTGCCACCAGCATCGGTAGCGAGCAGTACTTC. It is translated as CATSIGSEQYF.

The chain recombines TRBV11-3 with TRBJ1-2; weak D call: TRBD1 (5 bases). Trimming removed 1 base at V and 5 bases at J, with 17 bases between. Germline-derived CDR1 and CDR2 are SGHNT and YENEEA. The CDR3 contains 16 residues. For the CDR3, the DNA is TGTGCCAGCAGCTTAGGGGGCGGGGGAAGCAGGTATGGCTACACCTTC. This codes for CASSLGGGGSRYGYTF.

The chain links TRBV6-5 to TRBJ2-7, with no clear D. The CDR3 is made up of 11 amino acids. The V gene's germline CDR1 is MNHEY and CDR2 SVGAGI. The V end was cut by 7 bases, the J end by 3 bases, with 7 bases between. CDR3 in amino acids: CASIGGYEQYF. The DNA for the CDR3 is TGTGCCAGCATAGGCGGCTACGAGCAGTACTTC.

The J gene is TRBJ2-7, the V gene TRBV28, with D possibly matching TRBD2 (6 bases). The CDR3 is 17 residues long. Germline V gene data show CDR1 as MDHEN and CDR2 as SYDVKM. V was pared by 1 base and J by 2 bases, with 18 bases between. CDR3 sequence (DNA): TGTGCCAGCAGTTTATCTCCCCCAACTAGCCGAGCCTACGAGCAGTACTTC. Translated, it gives CASSLSPPTSRAYEQYF.

The V and J genes are TRBV27 and TRBJ1-5; D is uncertain. CDR3 length: 13 amino acids. Germline values: CDR1 MNHEY, CDR2 SMNVEV (reference sequence). Trimming took 1 base from V and 5 from J, leaving 6 bases between them. The DNA for the CDR3 is TGTGCCAGCAGTTTATACAGACATCAGCCCCAGCATTTT. Translation gives CASSLYRHQPQHF.

The J gene is TRBJ2-1, the V gene TRBV7-2; possibly TRBD1 or TRBD2 for D (6 bases each). The CDR3 spans 14 residues. Germline V CDR1 and CDR2: SGHTA, FQGNSA. The V end was cut by 6 bases, the J end by 7 bases, with 16 bases between. CDR3 region: CASRGGYRGNEQFF. The CDR3 nucleotides read TGTGCCAGCAGGGGGGGCTACCGAGGGAATGAGCAGTTCTTC. The full variable domain, its missing parts supplied by reference TRBV7-2 and TRBJ2-1, is GAGVSQSPSNKVTEKGKDVELRCDPISGHTALYWYRQSLGQGLEFLIYFQGNSAPDKSGLPSDRFSAERTGGSVSTLTIQRTQQEDSAVYLCASRGGYRGNEQFFGPGTRLTVL.

The chain uses TRBV7-3 and TRBJ2-7; 9 nucleotides agree with TRBD2. V dropped 2 bases and J dropped 2; count of bases not matched to a gene: 4. Germline V gene sequence: CDR1 SGHTA, CDR2 FQGTGA. The CDR3 runs to 15 residues. This CDR3 is CASSLQAGGTYEQYF. The CDR3 region has the DNA TGTGCCAGCAGCTTACAGGCGGGAGGGACCTACGAGCAGTACTTC.